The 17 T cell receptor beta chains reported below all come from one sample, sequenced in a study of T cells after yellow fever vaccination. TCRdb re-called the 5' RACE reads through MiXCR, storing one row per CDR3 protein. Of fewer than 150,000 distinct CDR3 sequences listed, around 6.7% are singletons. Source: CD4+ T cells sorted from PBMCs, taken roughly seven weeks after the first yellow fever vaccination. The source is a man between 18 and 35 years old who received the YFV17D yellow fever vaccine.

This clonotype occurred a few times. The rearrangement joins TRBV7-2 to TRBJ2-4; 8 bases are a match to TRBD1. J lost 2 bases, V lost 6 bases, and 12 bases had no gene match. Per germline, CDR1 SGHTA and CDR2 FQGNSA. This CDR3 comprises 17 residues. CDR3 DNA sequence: TGTGCCAGCAGACCTACAGGGGGTCGAAGGTCCAAAAACATTCAGTACTTC. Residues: CASRPTGGRRSKNIQYF. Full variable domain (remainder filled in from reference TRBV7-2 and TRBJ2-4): GAGVSQSPSNKVTEKGKDVELRCDPISGHTALYWYRQSLGQGLEFLIYFQGNSAPDKSGLPSDRFSAERTGGSVSTLTIQRTQQEDSAVYLCASRPTGGRRSKNIQYFGAGTRLSVL.

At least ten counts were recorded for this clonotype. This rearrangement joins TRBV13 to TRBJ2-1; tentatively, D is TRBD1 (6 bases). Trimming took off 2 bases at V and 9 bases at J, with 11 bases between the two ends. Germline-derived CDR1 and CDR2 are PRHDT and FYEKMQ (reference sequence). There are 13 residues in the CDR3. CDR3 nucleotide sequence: TGTGCCAGCAGCTTAAGTGCACAGGGTGAGCAGTTCTTC. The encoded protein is CASSLSAQGEQFF.

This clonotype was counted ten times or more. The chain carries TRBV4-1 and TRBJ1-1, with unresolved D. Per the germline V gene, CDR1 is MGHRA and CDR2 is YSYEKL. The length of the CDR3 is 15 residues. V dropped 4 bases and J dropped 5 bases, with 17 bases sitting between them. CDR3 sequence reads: CASSRFGGLGTEAFF. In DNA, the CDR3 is TGCGCCAGCAGCCGGTTTGGAGGGTTGGGAACTGAAGCTTTCTTT.

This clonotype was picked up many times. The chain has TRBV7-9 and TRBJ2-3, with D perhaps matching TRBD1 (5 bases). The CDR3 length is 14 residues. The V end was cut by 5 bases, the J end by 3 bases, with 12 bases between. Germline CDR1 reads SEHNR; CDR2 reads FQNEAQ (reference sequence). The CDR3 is CASSPWGLTDTQYF. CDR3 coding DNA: TGTGCCAGCAGCCCGTGGGGCTTAACAGATACGCAGTATTTT.

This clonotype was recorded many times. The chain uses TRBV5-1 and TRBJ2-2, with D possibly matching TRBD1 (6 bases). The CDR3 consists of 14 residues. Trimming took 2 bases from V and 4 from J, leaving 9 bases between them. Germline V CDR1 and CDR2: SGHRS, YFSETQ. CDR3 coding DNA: TGCGCCAGCAGCTTACAGGGAATCACCGGGGAGCTGTTTTTT. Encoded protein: CASSLQGITGELFF.

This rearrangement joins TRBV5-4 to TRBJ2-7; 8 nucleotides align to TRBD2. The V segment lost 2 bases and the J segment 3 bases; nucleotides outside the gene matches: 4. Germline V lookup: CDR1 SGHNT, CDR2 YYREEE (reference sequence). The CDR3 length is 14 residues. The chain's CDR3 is CASSFSGALYEQYF. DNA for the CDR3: TGTGCCAGCAGCTTTAGCGGGGCCCTCTACGAGCAGTACTTC.

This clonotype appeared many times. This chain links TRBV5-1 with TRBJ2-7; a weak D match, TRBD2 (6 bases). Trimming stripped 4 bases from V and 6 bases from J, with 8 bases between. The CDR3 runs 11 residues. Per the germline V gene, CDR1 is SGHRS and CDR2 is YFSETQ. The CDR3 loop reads CASSRAGEQYF. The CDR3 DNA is TGCGCCAGCAGCCGAGCGGGCGAGCAGTACTTC.

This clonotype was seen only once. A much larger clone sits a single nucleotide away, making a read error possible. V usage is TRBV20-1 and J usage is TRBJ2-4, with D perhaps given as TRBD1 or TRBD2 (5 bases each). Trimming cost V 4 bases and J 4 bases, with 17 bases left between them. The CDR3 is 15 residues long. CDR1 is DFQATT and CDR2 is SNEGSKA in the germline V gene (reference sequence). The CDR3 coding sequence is TGCAGTGCTATGAGGGGAGTCAATATAAAAAACATTCAGTACTTC. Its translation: CSAMRGVNIKNIQYF.

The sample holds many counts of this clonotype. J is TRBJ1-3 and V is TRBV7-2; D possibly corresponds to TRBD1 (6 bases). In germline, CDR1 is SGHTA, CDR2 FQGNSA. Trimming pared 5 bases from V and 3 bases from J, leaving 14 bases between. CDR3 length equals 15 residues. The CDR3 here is CASSREGDGGNTIYF. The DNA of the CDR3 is TGTGCCAGCAGCCGCGAGGGGGACGGTGGAAACACCATATATTTT.

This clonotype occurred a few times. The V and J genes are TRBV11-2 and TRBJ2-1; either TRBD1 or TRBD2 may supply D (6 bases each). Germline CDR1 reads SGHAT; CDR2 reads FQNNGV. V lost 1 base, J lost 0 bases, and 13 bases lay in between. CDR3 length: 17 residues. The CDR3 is CASSLGGHGSSYNEQFF. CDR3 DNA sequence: TGTGCCAGCAGCTTAGGGGGGCACGGGAGCTCCTACAATGAGCAGTTCTTC.

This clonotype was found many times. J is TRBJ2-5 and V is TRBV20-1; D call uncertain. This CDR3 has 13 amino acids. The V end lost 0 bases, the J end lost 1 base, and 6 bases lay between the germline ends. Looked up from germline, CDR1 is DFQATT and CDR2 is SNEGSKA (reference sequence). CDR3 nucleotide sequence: TGCAGTGCTAGAGATACCGCCCAAGAGACCCAGTACTTC. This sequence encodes CSARDTAQETQYF.

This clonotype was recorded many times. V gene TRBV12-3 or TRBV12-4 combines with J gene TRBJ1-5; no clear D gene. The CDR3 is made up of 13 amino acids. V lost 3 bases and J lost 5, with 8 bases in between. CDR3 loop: CASSLASHQPQHF. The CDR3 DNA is TGTGCCAGCAGTTTGGCCAGCCATCAGCCCCAGCATTTT.

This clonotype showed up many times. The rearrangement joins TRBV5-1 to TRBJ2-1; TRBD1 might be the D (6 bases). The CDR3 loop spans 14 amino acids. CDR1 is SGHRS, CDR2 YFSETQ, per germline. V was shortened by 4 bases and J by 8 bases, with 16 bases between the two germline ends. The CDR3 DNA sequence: TGCGCCAGCAGCCCTGGGATGGGGGCCGATGAGCAGTTCTTC. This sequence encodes CASSPGMGADEQFF.

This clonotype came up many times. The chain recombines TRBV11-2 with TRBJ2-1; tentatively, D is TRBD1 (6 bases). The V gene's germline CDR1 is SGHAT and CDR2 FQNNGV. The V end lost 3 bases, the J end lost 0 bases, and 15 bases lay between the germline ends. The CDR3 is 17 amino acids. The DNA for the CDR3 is TGTGCCAGCAGCTTCGGGACACTCTTTAGCTCCTACAATGAGCAGTTCTTC. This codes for CASSFGTLFSSYNEQFF.

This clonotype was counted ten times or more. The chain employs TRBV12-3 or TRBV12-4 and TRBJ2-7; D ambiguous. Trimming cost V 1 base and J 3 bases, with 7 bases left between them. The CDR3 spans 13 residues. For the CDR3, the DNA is TGTGCCAGCAGTTTAGGGGTGCGCTACGAGCAGTACTTC. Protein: CASSLGVRYEQYF.

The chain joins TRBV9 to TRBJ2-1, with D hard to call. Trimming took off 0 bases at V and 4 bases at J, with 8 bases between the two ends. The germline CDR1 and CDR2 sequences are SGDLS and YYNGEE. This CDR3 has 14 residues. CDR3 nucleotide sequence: TGTGCCAGCAGCGTAGCTTCAGTTTACAATGAGCAGTTCTTC. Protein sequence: CASSVASVYNEQFF. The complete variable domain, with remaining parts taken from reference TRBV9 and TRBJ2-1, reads DSGVTQTPKHLITATGQRVTLRCSPRSGDLSVYWYQQSLDQGLQFLIQYYNGEERAKGNILERFSAQQFPDLHSELNLSSLELGDSALYFCASSVASVYNEQFFGPGTRLTVL.

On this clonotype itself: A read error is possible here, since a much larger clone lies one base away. CDR3 sequence (DNA): TGTGCCAGCAGTGAAGCCGATAACCTGAACATTGAAGCTTTCTTT. Its translation: CASSEADNLNIEAFF. The gene calls are TRBV2 and TRBJ1-1; D is ambiguous. Germline CDR1 is SNHLY and CDR2 is FYNNEI. The CDR3 runs to 15 residues.